These 2 T cell receptor beta chains originate from one sample sequenced in a study of blood T cell repertoires in COVID-19. The repertoire was sequenced with immunoSEQ multiplex PCR; TCRdb's copy has only in-frame clones and lacks some. The profile shows about 200,000 clones, approximately 90% of them singletons. Sequencing input: peripheral blood. The receptors shown here come from a human donor in a cohort sampled during active COVID-19.

The genes are TRBV5-1 and TRBJ2-6; D is perhaps TRBD1 (5 bases). CDR3 length: 17 residues. V was clipped by 3 bases and J by 0 bases, with 13 bases between them. The V gene's germline CDR1 is SGHRS and CDR2 YFSETQ. CDR3 residues: CASSYLGRFSGANVLTF. CDR3 DNA: TGCGCCAGCAGCTATTTGGGGCGCTTCTCTGGGGCCAACGTCCTGACTTTC.

V gene TRBV30 combines with J gene TRBJ1-1; D call uncertain. Deletions cut 1 base from V and 0 bases from J, with 9 bases between. Germline V gene data show CDR1 as GTSNPN and CDR2 as SVGIG (reference sequence). This CDR3 has 14 amino acids. The CDR3: CAWSEARMNTEAFF. CDR3 nucleotide sequence: TGTGCCTGGAGTGAGGCCAGGATGAACACTGAAGCTTTCTTT.